This entry features one T cell receptor beta chain sequence. The sample is drawn from a study of cytomegalovirus exposure and HLA in healthy donors. The V and J ends lost 6 bases and 7 bases, in that order; junction bases with no gene match: 17. The CDR3 is made up of 16 amino acids. Germline V gene sequence: CDR1 SNHLY, CDR2 FYNNEI. The primer mix had 60 Vbeta and 13 Jbeta primers. The data were produced by immunoSEQ multiplex PCR, yet TCRdb's version contains in-frame clones alone and is incomplete. The table includes fewer than 150,000 clones, 73% detected once. The chain combines TRBV2 with TRBJ1-1; TRBD1 matches at 7 bases. The sequenced sample consisted of PBMCs. This clonotype was obtained from a human donor in good health. The CDR3 loop is CASSSTPTGAGSEAFF. In nucleotides, the CDR3 is TGTGCCAGCAGCTCAACCCCCACAGGGGCGGGGAGTGAAGCTTTCTTT.